This T cell receptor (beta chain) was identified in a study of blood T cell repertoires in COVID-19. In the study overall: Sites across the United States, Italy and Spain contributed samples from acute and convalescent COVID-19. Sample material is recorded as cDNA or gDNA derived from T cells, B-cell-depleted T cells, or PBMCs.

As originally analysed: Reference gene primers were amplified, and this amplification served to estimate nucleated cell counts. Assay used: immunoSEQ multiplex PCR; TCRdb lists only in-frame clones, some missing. Clone size and V and J calls were adopted from that table, with D and trimming inferred from the DNA. The sample carries over 200,000 clones, 92% recorded once. The CDR3 loop spans 15 amino acids. Germline assignment: CDR1 MNHEY and CDR2 SVGAGI. The V and J ends lost 2 bases and 4 bases respectively, with 15 bases between them. The chain combines TRBV6-5 with TRBJ2-7; weak D call: TRBD2 (6 bases). The TCR comes from a man aged 25-40 years with acute or convalescent COVID-19. Material: peripheral blood. CDR3 sequence (DNA): TGTGCCAGCAGTTACCCGCGGGGCGGAACTTACGAGCAGTACTTC. Its translation: CASSYPRGGTYEQYF.